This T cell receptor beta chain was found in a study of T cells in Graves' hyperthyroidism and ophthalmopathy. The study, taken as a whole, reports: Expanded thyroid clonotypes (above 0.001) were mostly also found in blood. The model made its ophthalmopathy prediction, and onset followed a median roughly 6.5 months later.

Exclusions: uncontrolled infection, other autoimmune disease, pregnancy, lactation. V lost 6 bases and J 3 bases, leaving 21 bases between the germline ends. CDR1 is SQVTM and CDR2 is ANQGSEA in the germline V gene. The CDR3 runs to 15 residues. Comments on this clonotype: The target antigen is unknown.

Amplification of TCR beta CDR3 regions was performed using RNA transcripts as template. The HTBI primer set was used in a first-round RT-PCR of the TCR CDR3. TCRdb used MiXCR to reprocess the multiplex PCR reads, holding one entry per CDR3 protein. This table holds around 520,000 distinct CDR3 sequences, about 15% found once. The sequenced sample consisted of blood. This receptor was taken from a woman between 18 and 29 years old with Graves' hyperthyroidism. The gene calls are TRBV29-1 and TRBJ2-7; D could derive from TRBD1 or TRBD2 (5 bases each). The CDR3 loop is CSVLSGRRFFYEQYV. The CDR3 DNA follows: TGCAGCGTGTTATCGGGACGCCGTTTTTTCTACGAGCAGTACGTC.